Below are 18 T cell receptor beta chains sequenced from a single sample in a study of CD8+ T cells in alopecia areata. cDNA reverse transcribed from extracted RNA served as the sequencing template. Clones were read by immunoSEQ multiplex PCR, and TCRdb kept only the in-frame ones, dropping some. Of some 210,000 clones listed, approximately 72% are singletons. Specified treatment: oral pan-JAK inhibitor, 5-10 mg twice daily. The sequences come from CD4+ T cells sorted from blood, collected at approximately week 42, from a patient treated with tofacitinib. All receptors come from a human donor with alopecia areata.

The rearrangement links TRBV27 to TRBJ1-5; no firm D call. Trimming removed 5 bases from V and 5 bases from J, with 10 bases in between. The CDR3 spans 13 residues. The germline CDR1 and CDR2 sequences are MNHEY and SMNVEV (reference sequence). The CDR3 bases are TGTGCCAGCAGTCCCCGGGCCTATCAGCCCCAGCATTTT. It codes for CASSPRAYQPQHF.

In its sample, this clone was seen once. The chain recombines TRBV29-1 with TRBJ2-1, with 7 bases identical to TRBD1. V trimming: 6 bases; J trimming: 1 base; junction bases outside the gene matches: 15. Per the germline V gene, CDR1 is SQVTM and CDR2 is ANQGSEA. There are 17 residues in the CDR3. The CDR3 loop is CSVAPGQTLGSYNEQFF. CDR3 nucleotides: TGCAGCGTAGCTCCGGGACAGACCCTAGGGTCCTACAATGAGCAGTTCTTC.

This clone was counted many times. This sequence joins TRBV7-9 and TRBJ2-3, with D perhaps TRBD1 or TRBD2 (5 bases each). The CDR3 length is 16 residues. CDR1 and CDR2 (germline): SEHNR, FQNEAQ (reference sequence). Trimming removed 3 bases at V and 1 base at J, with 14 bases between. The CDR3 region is CASSLDTLGGTDTQYF. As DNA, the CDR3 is TGTGCCAGCAGCTTGGACACCTTGGGGGGCACAGATACGCAGTATTTT.

Here the CDR3 reads CASSTDRGKANSPLHF. The CDR3 nucleotides read TGTGCCAGCAGCACGGACAGGGGGAAGGCAAATTCACCCCTCCACTTT. The chain joins TRBV7-9 to TRBJ1-6; 10 nucleotides align to TRBD1. CDR1 is SEHNR, CDR2 FQNEAQ, per germline (reference sequence). CDR3 length equals 16 residues. J gave up 7 bases and V 5 bases, and 8 bases lay outside the gene matches. The full variable domain, with the rest looked up from reference TRBV7-9 and TRBJ1-6, is DTGVSQNPRHKITKRGQNVTFRCDPISEHNRLYWYRQTLGQGPEFLTYFQNEAQLEKSRLLSDRFSAERPKGSFSTLEIQRTEQGDSAMYLCASSTDRGKANSPLHFGNGTRLTVT.

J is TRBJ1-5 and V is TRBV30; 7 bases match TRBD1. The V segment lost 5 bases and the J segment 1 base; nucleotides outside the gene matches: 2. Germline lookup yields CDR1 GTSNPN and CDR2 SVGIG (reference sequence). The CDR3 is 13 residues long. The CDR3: CAWGGQSNQPQHF. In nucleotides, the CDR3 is TGTGCCTGGGGGGGACAGAGCAATCAGCCCCAGCATTTT. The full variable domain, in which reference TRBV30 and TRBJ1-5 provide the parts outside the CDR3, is SQTIHQWPATLVQPVGSPLSLECTVEGTSNPNLYWYRQAAGRGLQLLFYSVGIGQISSEVPQNLSASRPQDRQFILSSKKLLLSDSGFYLCAWGGQSNQPQHFGDGTRLSIL.

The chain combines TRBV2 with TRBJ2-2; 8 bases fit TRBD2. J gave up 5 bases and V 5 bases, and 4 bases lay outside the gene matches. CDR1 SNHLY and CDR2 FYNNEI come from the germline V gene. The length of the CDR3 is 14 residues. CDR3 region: CASSPGGETGELFF. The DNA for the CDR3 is TGTGCCAGCAGTCCCGGGGGGGAAACCGGGGAGCTGTTTTTT.

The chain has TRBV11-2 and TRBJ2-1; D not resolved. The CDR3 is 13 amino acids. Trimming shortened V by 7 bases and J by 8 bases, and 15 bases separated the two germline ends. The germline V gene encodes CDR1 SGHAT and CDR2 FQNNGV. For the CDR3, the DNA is TGTGCCAGCACCCACACCGGAGTCCATGAGCAGTTCTTC. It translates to CASTHTGVHEQFF.

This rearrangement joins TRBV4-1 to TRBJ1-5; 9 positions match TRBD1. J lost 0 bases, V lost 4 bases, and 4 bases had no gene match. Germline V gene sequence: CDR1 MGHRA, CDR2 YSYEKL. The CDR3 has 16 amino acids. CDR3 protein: CASSPGTGYSNQPQHF. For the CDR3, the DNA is TGCGCCAGCAGCCCGGGGACAGGGTATAGCAATCAGCCCCAGCATTTT.

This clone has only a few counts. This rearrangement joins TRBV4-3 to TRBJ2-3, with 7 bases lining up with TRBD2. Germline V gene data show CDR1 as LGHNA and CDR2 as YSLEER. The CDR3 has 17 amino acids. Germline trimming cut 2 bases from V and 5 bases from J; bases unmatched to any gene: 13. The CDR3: CASSQQLSRGVRDTQYF. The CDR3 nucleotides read TGCGCCAGCAGCCAACAGCTATCTCGGGGGGTCAGAGATACGCAGTATTTT.

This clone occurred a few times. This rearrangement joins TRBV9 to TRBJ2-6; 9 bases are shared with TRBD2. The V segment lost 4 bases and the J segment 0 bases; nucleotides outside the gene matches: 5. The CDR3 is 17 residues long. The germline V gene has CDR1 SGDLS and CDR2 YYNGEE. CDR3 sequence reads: CASSQGTSSSGANVLTF. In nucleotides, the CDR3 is TGTGCCAGCAGCCAAGGGACTAGCTCCTCTGGGGCCAACGTCCTGACTTTC.

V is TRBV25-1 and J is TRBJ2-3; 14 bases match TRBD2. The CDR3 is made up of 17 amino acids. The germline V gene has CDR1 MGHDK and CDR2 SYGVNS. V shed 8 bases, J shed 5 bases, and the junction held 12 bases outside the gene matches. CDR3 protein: CASAAPGTSGGLDTQYF. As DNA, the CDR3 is TGTGCCAGCGCGGCCCCCGGGACTAGCGGGGGTTTAGATACGCAGTATTTT.

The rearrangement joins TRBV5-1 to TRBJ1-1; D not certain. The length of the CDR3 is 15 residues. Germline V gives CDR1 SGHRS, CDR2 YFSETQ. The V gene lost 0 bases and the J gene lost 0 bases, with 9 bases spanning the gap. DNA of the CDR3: TGCGCCAGCAGCTTGGGGCAGGTTTTGAACACTGAAGCTTTCTTT. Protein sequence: CASSLGQVLNTEAFF. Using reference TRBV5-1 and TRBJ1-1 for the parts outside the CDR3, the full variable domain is KAGVTQTPRYLIKTRGQQVTLSCSPISGHRSVSWYQQTPGQGLQFLFEYFSETQRNKGNFPGRFSGRQFSNSRSEMNVSTLELGDSALYLCASSLGQVLNTEAFFGQGTRLTVV.

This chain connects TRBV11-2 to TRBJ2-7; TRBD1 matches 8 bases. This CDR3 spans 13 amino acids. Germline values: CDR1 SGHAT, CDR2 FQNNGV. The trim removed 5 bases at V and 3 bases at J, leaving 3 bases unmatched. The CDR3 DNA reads TGTGCCAGCAGCCCCACAGGGGGCTACGAGCAGTACTTC. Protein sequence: CASSPTGGYEQYF.

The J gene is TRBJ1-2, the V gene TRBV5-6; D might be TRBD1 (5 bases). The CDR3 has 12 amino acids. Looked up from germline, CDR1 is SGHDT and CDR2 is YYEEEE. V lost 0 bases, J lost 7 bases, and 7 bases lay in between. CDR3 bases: TGTGCCAGCAGCTTGGGAGGGACTGGCTACACCTTC. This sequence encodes CASSLGGTGYTF.

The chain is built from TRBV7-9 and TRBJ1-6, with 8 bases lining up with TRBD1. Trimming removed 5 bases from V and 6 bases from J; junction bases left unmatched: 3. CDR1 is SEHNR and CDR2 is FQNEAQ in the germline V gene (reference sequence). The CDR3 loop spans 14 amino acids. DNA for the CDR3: TGTGCCAGCAGCGCAGACAGGGGTAATTCACCCCTCCACTTT. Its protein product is CASSADRGNSPLHF.

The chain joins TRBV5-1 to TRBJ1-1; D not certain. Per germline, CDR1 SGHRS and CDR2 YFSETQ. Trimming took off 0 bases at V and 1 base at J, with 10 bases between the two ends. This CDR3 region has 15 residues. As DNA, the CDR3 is TGCGCCAGCAGCTTGGATGCCAGGACGAACACTGAAGCTTTCTTT. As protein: CASSLDARTNTEAFF.

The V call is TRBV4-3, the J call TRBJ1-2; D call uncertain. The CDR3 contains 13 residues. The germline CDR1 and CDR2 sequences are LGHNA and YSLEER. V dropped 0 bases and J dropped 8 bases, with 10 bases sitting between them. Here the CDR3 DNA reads TGCGCCAGCAGCCAAGAAGTCAGGCTGGGCTACACCTTC. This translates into CASSQEVRLGYTF.

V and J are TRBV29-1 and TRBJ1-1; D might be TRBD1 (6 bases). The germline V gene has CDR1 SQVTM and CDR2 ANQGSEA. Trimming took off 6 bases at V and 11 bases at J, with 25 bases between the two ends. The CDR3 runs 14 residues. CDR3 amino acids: CSVGHDRSPSGAFF. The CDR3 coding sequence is TGCAGCGTCGGCCACGACAGGTCCCCCTCGGGGGCTTTCTTT. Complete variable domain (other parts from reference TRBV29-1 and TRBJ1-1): SAVISQKPSRDICQRGTSLTIQCQVDSQVTMMFWYRQQPGQSLTLIATANQGSEATYESGFVIDKFPISRPNLTFSTLTVSNMSPEDSSIYLCSVGHDRSPSGAFFGQGTRLTVV.